Each of the 31 T cell receptor beta chains below was sequenced from the same sample in a study of CD8+ T cells in alopecia areata. RNA was extracted and reverse transcribed into cDNA as the sequencing template. Assay used: immunoSEQ multiplex PCR; TCRdb lists only in-frame clones, some missing. The repertoire yields around 290,000 clones, none seen only once; the top ten contain roughly 1.2%. Cells from pooled cutaneous lymph nodes were sorted by CD4, CD8alpha, NKG2D, NKG2ACE and other markers. Sequenced: CD4+ T cells sorted from a lymph node. These TCRs come from a C3H/HeJ mouse with alopecia areata. Mice of this strain are of MHC haplotype H2-k.

A word on this clone: Mouse gene names apply. The sequence runs out 4 residues before the end of the CDR3; the remainder is reconstructed from the germline J gene. This chain links TRBV3 with TRBJ2-1; 11 bases map to TRBD2. CDR3 length: 19 residues. CDR1 and CDR2 (germline): SNHLY, FYNGKV (reference sequence). Germline trimming cut 5 bases from V and 0 bases from J; bases unmatched to any gene: 12. CDR3 loop: CASSLPPRTGGINYAEQFF. The part of the CDR3 DNA that was read is TGTGCCAGCAGCCTTCCCCCCCGGACTGGGGGGATTAACTATGCT. The variable domain in full, with the rest retrieved from reference TRBV3 and TRBJ2-1, is GPKVLQIPSHQIIDMGQMVTLNCDPVSNHLYFYWYKQILGQQMEFLVNFYNGKVMEKSKLFKDQFSVERPDGSYFTLKIQPTALEDSAVYFCASSLPPRTGGINYAEQFFGPGTRLTVL.

This clone was detected only a few times. The genes are named according to mouse. The read halts 4 residues ahead of the CDR3 end, with the missing end drawn from the germline J gene. The rearrangement links TRBV14 to TRBJ2-5; TRBD1 is a possible D gene (6 bases). From germline, CDR1 is SGHDT and CDR2 FRDEAV. CDR3 length equals 14 residues. The CDR3: CASSPGTKKDTQYF. The sequenced part of the CDR3 DNA is TGTGCCAGCAGTCCCGGGACAAAAAAAGAC. Complete variable domain (other parts from reference TRBV14 and TRBJ2-5): EAGVTQSPRYAVLQEGQAVSFWCDPISGHDTLYWYQQPRDQGPQLLVYFRDEAVIDNSQLPSDRFSAVRPKGTNSTLKIQSAKQGDTATYLCASSPGTKKDTQYFGPGTRLLVL.

This clone was seen ten or more times. Mouse gene names apply. With the read ending 4 residues before the CDR3 end, the germline J gene is used to fill in that end. At the DNA level, this CDR3 is encoded by other sequences in the same sample as well. The chain is built from TRBV13-3 and TRBJ2-1; 7 bases match TRBD1. J was trimmed by 0 bases and V by 5 bases; bases with no gene match: 2. This CDR3 contains 14 residues. Germline CDR1 is NNHDY and CDR2 is SYVADS. CDR3 sequence reads: CASSRDSNYAEQFF. The sequenced part of the CDR3 DNA is TGTGCCAGCAGCCGGGACAGTAACTATGCT.

In the case of this clone: Gene names follow the mouse nomenclature. The CDR3 end lies 4 residues beyond the end of the read and is filled in from the germline J gene. The chain recombines TRBV13-2 with TRBJ2-3, with D unresolved. CDR1 and CDR2 from the germline V gene are NNHNN and SYGAGS (reference sequence). The CDR3 sequence is 15 residues long. V gave up 0 bases and J gave up 0 bases, with 8 bases separating them. The CDR3 here is CASGDDSTSAETLYF. CDR3 bases read: TGTGCCAGCGGTGATGACAGTACTAGTGCAGAA.

In this sample, this clone turned up a few times. The gene names given are mouse names. The CDR3 end is not reached by the read, which stops 4 residues before it; the germline J gene fills it in. Other DNA sequences from this sample encode an identical CDR3 as well. The chain employs TRBV13-3 and TRBJ1-2; TRBD1 matches at 9 bases. Trimming took 5 bases from V and 0 from J; bases not matched to a gene: 2. The germline CDR1 and CDR2 sequences are NNHDY and SYVADS. The CDR3 runs to 14 residues. This CDR3 reads CASRRDRANSDYTF. Incomplete CDR3 DNA: TGTGCCAGCAGAAGGGACAGGGCAAACTCC.

This clone has more than one count but fewer than ten. All gene names here are mouse names. The read gets to within 4 residues of the CDR3 end, and the germline J gene fills in the rest. The chain links TRBV13-1 to TRBJ2-1; TRBD1 is a possible D gene (5 bases). CDR1 and CDR2 (germline): NSHNY, SYGAGN. This CDR3 spans 15 amino acids. V was clipped by 0 bases and J by 3 bases, with 10 bases between them. The covered CDR3 bases are TGTGCCAGCAGTGATGGATGGCAGGGCTATGCT. It translates to CASSDGWQGYA. The full-length CDR3 reads as CASSDGWQGYAEQFF.

This clone was observed a handful of times. Gene labels here are mouse ones. The read ends 4 residues shy of where the CDR3 ends; the end is completed using the germline J gene. The chain carries TRBV13-2 and TRBJ2-5; TRBD1 might be the D (6 bases). Germline V CDR1 and CDR2: NNHNN, SYGAGS (reference sequence). The CDR3 runs to 14 residues. The CDR3 sequence: CASGDAGEEDTQYF. Partial CDR3 DNA: TGTGCCAGCGGTGATGCAGGGGAAGAGGAC.

This clone was counted a few times. Genes and germline are mouse. The read gets to within 4 residues of the CDR3 end, and the germline J gene fills in the rest. The chain links TRBV14 to TRBJ2-3, with 7 bases that match TRBD1. CDR1 is SGHDT and CDR2 is FRDEAV in the germline V gene. The CDR3 contains 17 residues. The V and J ends lost 0 bases and 0 bases, in that order; junction bases with no gene match: 7. CDR3 sequence reads: CASSFLLGQTSAETLYF. Incomplete CDR3 DNA: TGTGCCAGCAGTTTCTTGCTGGGACAGACTAGTGCAGAA.

This clone was found many times. Mouse gene names and germline throughout. The read falls 4 residues short of the CDR3 end, and the missing part is taken from the germline J gene. Other DNA sequences in this specimen translate into the identical CDR3. The V gene is TRBV17, the J gene TRBJ2-2; TRBD1 matches 7 bases. The CDR3 length is 15 residues. V was clipped by 2 bases and J by 0 bases; unmatched bases: 0. In germline, CDR1 is MNHDT, CDR2 YYDKIL. The covered CDR3 bases are TGTGCTAGCAGTAGACAGGGGGCAAACACCGGG. Translating gives CASSRQGANTG. The whole CDR3 region reads CASSRQGANTGQLYF.

This clone was observed a handful of times. Gene names and germline match the mouse. Read data end 4 residues before the CDR3 end; the end is taken from the germline J gene. The rearrangement uses TRBV19 and TRBJ2-7; TRBD1 matches at 7 bases. The CDR3 runs 16 residues. The germline V gene has CDR1 FNHDT and CDR2 SITEND (reference sequence). Losses at the gene ends were 3 bases for V and 0 bases for J; bases not matched to a gene: 9. The CDR3: CASSTHEQGISYEQYF. The CDR3 DNA, read in part, is TGTGCCAGCAGTACCCACGAACAGGGGATCTCCTAT.

In regard to this clone: Genes and germline come from the mouse. The sequence runs out 4 residues before the end of the CDR3; the remainder is reconstructed from the germline J gene. The same CDR3 also results from other DNA sequences found in this sample. V is TRBV14 and J is TRBJ2-5, with 13 bases aligning to TRBD2. Germline lookup yields CDR1 SGHDT and CDR2 FRDEAV. The CDR3 runs 15 residues. CDR3 DNA (partial): TGTGCCAGCAGCCCGGGACTGGGGGGGAGAGAC. It translates to CASSPGLGGRD. The full CDR3 is CASSPGLGGRDTQYF.

Note on this clone: Genes here carry mouse names. The DNA ends 4 residues before the CDR3 does, and the rest of the CDR3 is filled in from the germline J gene. The gene calls are TRBV29 and TRBJ1-2; a weak D match, TRBD1 (5 bases). The germline V gene encodes CDR1 MSHET and CDR2 SYDVDS. The CDR3 covers 12 residues. V was cut by 5 bases and J by 4 bases, with 8 bases left in between. The CDR3 spells CASSPRGSDYTF. CDR3 DNA (partial): TGTGCTAGCAGTCCAAGGGGCTCC.

Concerning this clone itself: Genes here carry mouse names. With the read ending 3 residues before the CDR3 end, the germline J gene is used to fill in that end. J is TRBJ1-6 and V is TRBV19; 7 nucleotides align to TRBD1. TRBJ1-6 is an ORF for which the function is uncertain. CDR3 size: 16 residues. CDR1 FNHDT and CDR2 SITEND come from the germline V gene (reference sequence). V lost 4 bases and J lost 7; bases outside the gene matches: 11. CDR3 bases read: TGTGCCAGCAGTTCCCTCGACAGGGTGGGGAATTCGCCC. Protein sequence: CASSSLDRVGNSP. The CDR3 in full is CASSSLDRVGNSPLYF.

This clone was seen a few times. Each gene name is a mouse one. The read terminates 4 residues before the CDR3 end, so the remaining end is supplied by the germline J gene. This sequence joins TRBV13-1 and TRBJ2-2, with D maybe TRBD1 (6 bases). Germline values: CDR1 NSHNY, CDR2 SYGAGN. The ends were cut back, 4 bases at V and 0 bases at J, with 10 bases in the middle. CDR3 length: 15 residues. This CDR3 is CASSSGTSNTGQLYF. The DNA read from the CDR3 is TGTGCCAGCAGTTCCGGGACATCAAACACCGGG.

A remark on this clone: Gene and germline names: mouse. The CDR3 end lies 4 residues beyond the end of the read and is filled in from the germline J gene. The genes are TRBV5 and TRBJ2-1; 8 bases are shared with TRBD2. The junction had 3 bases not matched to a gene; V was cut back by 0 bases and J by 5 bases. CDR3 length: 15 residues. Germline loops: CDR1 LGHNA, CDR2 YNLKQL (reference sequence). CDR3 region: CASSQDGGGHAEQFF. The CDR3 bases that were read are TGTGCCAGCAGCCAAGATGGGGGGGGGCATGCT.

This clone was picked up a small number of times. Gene labels here are mouse ones. Sequencing ends 4 residues short of the CDR3 end; the germline J gene provides the rest. The J gene is TRBJ1-1, the V gene TRBV29; no definite D call. Germline V gene lookup returns CDR1 MSHET and CDR2 SYDVDS. V shed 3 bases and J shed 1 base, with 6 bases lying between them. CDR3 length equals 13 residues. The CDR3 protein is CASSFTENTEVFF. CDR3 DNA (partial): TGTGCTAGCAGTTTCACAGAAAACACA.

As for this clone: Genes and germline are mouse. The read ends 4 residues early relative to the CDR3; the germline J gene fills the gap. This sequence joins TRBV13-2 and TRBJ1-2; TRBD1 might be the D (5 bases). V was clipped by 0 bases and J by 1 base, with 13 bases between them. Germline V gives CDR1 NNHNN, CDR2 SYGAGS (reference sequence). The CDR3 loop spans 16 amino acids. The covered CDR3 bases are TGTGCCAGCGGTGATGGCGCGCAGGGAATAAACTCC. Translated, it gives CASGDGAQGINS. The entire CDR3 is CASGDGAQGINSDYTF.

This clone was detected a few times. The genes and germline here are from mouse. Read coverage stops 4 residues before the CDR3 terminus; the germline J gene supplies the remainder. V is TRBV31 and J is TRBJ1-2; no reliable D call. The ends were cut back, 0 bases at V and 0 bases at J, with 2 bases in the middle. The CDR3 has 12 amino acids. Germline CDR1 is GKSSPN and CDR2 is SITVG. The CDR3 is CAWSLPNSDYTF. The CDR3 bases that were read are TGTGCCTGGAGTCTTCCAAACTCC.

For this clone: The genes and germline here are from mouse. The read comes to an end 4 residues before the CDR3 does, leaving the germline J gene to fill in the end. Other DNA sequences from this sample encode an identical CDR3 as well. The V gene is TRBV19, the J gene TRBJ2-1; 7 bases map to TRBD1. Unmatched junction bases numbered 1, after V lost 0 bases and J lost 1 base. The CDR3 length is 15 residues. The germline V gene encodes CDR1 FNHDT and CDR2 SITEND (reference sequence). Incomplete CDR3 DNA: TGTGCCAGCAGTATAGCGGGACAGAACTATGCT. Translating it yields CASSIAGQNYA. The whole CDR3 sequence is CASSIAGQNYAEQFF.

A few counts support this clone. These gene names are mouse names. The CDR3 goes on 4 residues after the read ends, and that part is filled in from the germline J gene. The J gene is TRBJ1-1, the V gene TRBV31; TRBD1 agrees at 8 bases. The V gene end was trimmed by 0 bases and the J gene end by 4 bases; junction bases not matched to a gene: 4. Germline lookup yields CDR1 GKSSPN and CDR2 SITVG. This CDR3 has 14 amino acids. This chain's CDR3 is CAWSLQGATTEVFF. The sequenced part of the CDR3 DNA is TGTGCCTGGAGTCTGCAGGGGGCGACCACA. Filled out from reference TRBV31 and TRBJ1-1, the complete variable domain reads AQTIHQWPVAEIKAVGSPLSLGCTIKGKSSPNLYWYWQATGGTLQQLFYSITVGQVESVVQLNLSASRPKDDQFILSTEKLLLSHSGFYLCAWSLQGATTEVFFGKGTRLTVV.

This clone has only a few counts. Genes and germline are mouse. Read sequence stops 4 residues before the CDR3 end, and the germline J gene provides the missing end. The chain has TRBV19 and TRBJ2-4, with 7 bases matching TRBD1. The germline V gene encodes CDR1 FNHDT and CDR2 SITEND (reference sequence). The CDR3 sequence is 13 residues long. The part of the CDR3 DNA that was read is TGTGCCAGCAGTAGCCGGGACAGAAAC. It encodes CASSSRDRN. The full-length CDR3 reads as CASSSRDRNTLYF.

Concerning this clone: Any gene name here is a mouse gene name. The read comes to an end 4 residues before the CDR3 does, leaving the germline J gene to fill in the end. The chain joins TRBV1 to TRBJ2-2; 9 bases match TRBD1. CDR3 length equals 13 residues. Germline V gene sequence: CDR1 NSQYPW, CDR2 LRSPGD (reference sequence). The V segment lost 10 bases and the J segment 4 bases; nucleotides outside the gene matches: 4. Incomplete CDR3 DNA: TGCACCTCACAGGGGGCGATCACCGGG. It yields the protein CTSQGAITG. From start to end, the CDR3 is CTSQGAITGQLYF.

The table lists this clone with a few counts. The germline and genes are mouse ones. Sequencing ends 4 residues short of the CDR3 end; the germline J gene provides the rest. This chain links TRBV19 with TRBJ2-3; 7 bases align to TRBD2. V gave up 7 bases and J gave up 0 bases; unmatched junction bases: 5. This CDR3 has 14 residues. Germline V lookup: CDR1 FNHDT, CDR2 SITEND (reference sequence). The CDR3 sequence is CASGWGSSAETLYF. The part of the CDR3 DNA that was read is TGTGCCAGCGGCTGGGGGTCTAGTGCAGAA.

This clone was counted only a few times. The genes are named according to mouse. The sequenced part of the CDR3 DNA is TGTGCCAGCAGCCGGGACTACCAAGAC. As protein: CASSRDYQD. The full CDR3 is CASSRDYQDTQYF. V is TRBV5 and J is TRBJ2-5, with D possibly being TRBD2 (6 bases). The CDR3 end falls 4 residues outside the read, so it is completed with the germline J gene. The V gene's germline CDR1 is LGHNA and CDR2 YNLKQL (reference sequence). CDR3 length: 13 amino acids. The V gene lost 4 bases and the J gene lost 1 base, with 6 bases spanning the gap.

A note on this clone: The gene names here belong to mouse. The sequence runs out 4 residues before the end of the CDR3; the remainder is reconstructed from the germline J gene. The J gene is TRBJ2-1, the V gene TRBV5; TRBD2 is a possible D gene (6 bases). Germline assignment: CDR1 LGHNA and CDR2 YNLKQL (reference sequence). This CDR3 spans 15 amino acids. V lost 4 bases and J lost 5, with 15 bases in between. CDR3 loop: CASSPHWDGDAEQFF. The covered CDR3 bases are TGTGCCAGCAGCCCGCACTGGGATGGGGATGCT.

This clone was counted only a few times. Mouse gene names apply. The CDR3 end is not reached by the read, which stops 4 residues before it; the germline J gene fills it in. Other DNA sequences in this specimen translate into the identical CDR3. The rearrangement links TRBV13-1 to TRBJ1-1; possibly TRBD1 for D (5 bases). Germline values: CDR1 NSHNY, CDR2 SYGAGN. The V gene lost 2 bases and the J gene lost 0 bases, with 11 bases spanning the gap. The CDR3 has 15 amino acids. CDR3 DNA, as far as it was read: TGTGCCAGCAGTGAGCGAAGGGGAGCAAACACA. Protein: CASSERRGANT. The CDR3, in full, reads CASSERRGANTEVFF.

In its sample, this clone was seen a few times. The gene names here belong to mouse. The read ends 4 residues early relative to the CDR3; the germline J gene fills the gap. The rearrangement links TRBV13-1 to TRBJ2-7, with D perhaps TRBD2 (5 bases). The CDR3 spans 13 residues. Germline V CDR1 and CDR2: NSHNY, SYGAGN. V was trimmed by 1 base and J by 3 bases, leaving 8 bases between them. The sequenced part of the CDR3 DNA is TGTGCCAGCAGTGATATTGGGGTCTAT. Protein product: CASSDIGVY. The CDR3 in its entirety is CASSDIGVYEQYF.

This clone has more than one count but fewer than ten. Genes and germline are mouse. The sequenced fragment ends 4 residues before the CDR3 boundary, so the rest is inferred from the germline J gene. The chain combines TRBV1 with TRBJ2-7; D perhaps matches TRBD1 (6 bases). Germline V gene sequence: CDR1 NSQYPW, CDR2 LRSPGD (reference sequence). The CDR3 loop spans 13 amino acids. The sequenced CDR3 bases are TGCACCTGCAGTTCACAGGGTCCGGAT. Protein: CTCSSQGPD. The entire CDR3 reads CTCSSQGPDEQYF.

As for this clone: The gene names here belong to mouse. Read data end 4 residues before the CDR3 end; the end is taken from the germline J gene. The chain joins TRBV14 to TRBJ2-2, with TRBD1 matching 8 bases. There are 16 residues in the CDR3. The ends lost 4 bases at V and 4 bases at J; junction bases unmatched: 9. Looked up from germline, CDR1 is SGHDT and CDR2 is FRDEAV. The sequenced part of the CDR3 DNA is TGTGCCAGCAGTCCCTCGGACAGGGTGGGCACCGGG. It yields the protein CASSPSDRVGTG. The whole CDR3 reads CASSPSDRVGTGQLYF.

This clone was seen more than once but under ten times. Gene labels here are mouse ones. The CDR3 end is not reached by the read, which stops 4 residues before it; the germline J gene fills it in. The V gene is TRBV31, the J gene TRBJ2-7; 11 bases line up with TRBD2. This CDR3 spans 13 amino acids. The V gene's germline CDR1 is GKSSPN and CDR2 SITVG. CDR3 region: CASSGTGGYEQYF. The CDR3 bases that were read are TGTGCCTCATCCGGGACTGGGGGTTAT. The whole variable domain, filled in from reference TRBV31 and TRBJ2-7, reads AQTIHQWPVAEIKAVGSPLSLGCTIKGKSSPNLYWYWQATGGTLQQLFYSITVGQVESVVQLNLSASRPKDDQFILSTEKLLLSHSGFYLCASSGTGGYEQYFGPGTRLTVL.

This clone was seen only a few times. Any gene name here is a mouse gene name. Sequencing ends 3 residues short of the CDR3 end; the germline J gene provides the rest. The J gene is TRBJ1-6, the V gene TRBV13-1, with 7 bases identical to TRBD1. TRBJ1-6 is identified as an open reading frame with a role that is uncertain. The CDR3 contains 16 residues. CDR1 is NSHNY, CDR2 SYGAGN, per germline. V shed 3 bases and J 3 bases; nucleotides not matched to a gene: 6. The sequenced CDR3 bases are TGTGCCAGCAGTGGGGACAGAAAAAACTATAATTCGCCC. Amino acid sequence: CASSGDRKNYNSP. The full CDR3 reads CASSGDRKNYNSPLYF.